Each of the 8 T cell receptor beta chains below was sequenced from the same sample in a study of cytomegalovirus exposure and HLA in healthy donors. The PCR made use of 60 Vbeta and 13 Jbeta primers. The method was immunoSEQ multiplex PCR; TCRdb's version includes in-frame clones alone and lacks a portion of them. The data contain around 100,000 clones, around 70% of them singletons. Sequencing was carried out using PBMCs. The receptors stem from a man younger than 40 in good health and CMV-seropositive.

This chain links TRBV5-1 with TRBJ1-1; the D gene is possibly TRBD1 (6 bases). The germline CDR1 and CDR2 sequences are SGHRS and YFSETQ. There are 16 residues in the CDR3. Trimming removed 0 bases at V and 0 bases at J, with 12 bases between. CDR3 DNA sequence: TGCGCCAGCAGCTTGGGGGGACAAGGCCTGAACACTGAAGCTTTCTTT. Protein sequence: CASSLGGQGLNTEAFF.

The chain links TRBV6-6 to TRBJ1-1, with a possible D match to TRBD1 (5 bases). Germline V CDR1 and CDR2: MNHNY, SVGAGI (reference sequence). V gave up 2 bases and J gave up 5 bases, with 9 bases separating them. The CDR3 is made up of 13 amino acids. In DNA, the CDR3 is TGTGCCAGCAGTTACGGGGGAGGGACTGAAGCTTTCTTT. As protein: CASSYGGGTEAFF.

The chain links TRBV29-1 to TRBJ2-2; possible D gene TRBD2, 6 bases. V was shortened by 5 bases and J by 5 bases, with 15 bases between the two germline ends. Germline V gives CDR1 SQVTM, CDR2 ANQGSEA. The CDR3 has 14 amino acids. The CDR3 here is CSVRPGGRTGELFF. The CDR3 coding sequence is TGCAGCGTTCGTCCCGGGGGACGGACCGGGGAGCTGTTTTTT.

The V and J genes are TRBV19 and TRBJ2-1; 10 bases match TRBD2. J lost 3 bases, V lost 5 bases, and 7 bases had no gene match. Germline V gene data show CDR1 as LNHDA and CDR2 as SQIVND (reference sequence). This CDR3 is 16 amino acids long. The CDR3 DNA reads TGTGCCAGTAGTCCCTCGCAGCGGGGGGGCTACAATGAGCAGTTCTTC. Its translation: CASSPSQRGGYNEQFF.

This clone was observed a few times. The chain has TRBV10-1 and TRBJ1-1, with 8 bases aligning to TRBD1. Germline V CDR1 and CDR2: WNHNN, SYGVQD (reference sequence). The CDR3 contains 13 residues. J was trimmed by 5 bases and V by 5 bases; bases with no gene match: 4. DNA of the CDR3: TGCGCCAGCAGTCCCCGGACAGGGACTGAAGCTTTCTTT. Residues: CASSPRTGTEAFF.

This clone was seen only a few times. The chain is built from TRBV12-5 and TRBJ2-6, with 11 bases that match TRBD1. The junction had 4 bases not matched to a gene; V was cut back by 6 bases and J by 0 bases. The CDR3 has 17 amino acids. Germline CDR1 is LGHNT and CDR2 is FRNRAP. The CDR3 DNA reads as TGTGCTAGTGGCGGGGACAGGGGGACCTCTGGGGCCAACGTCCTGACTTTC. Translation: CASGGDRGTSGANVLTF.

As regards this clone: Germline and junction disagree at one end, which may indicate a read error. J is TRBJ2-7 and V is TRBV7-9; possibly TRBD1 for D (7 bases). The CDR3 extends over 15 amino acids. Germline V lookup: CDR1 SEHNR, CDR2 FQNEAQ (reference sequence). DNA of the CDR3: TGTGCCAGCAGCTTAGCGGCCAGGGGGGCCTACGAGCAGCACTTC. Translating gives CASSLAARGAYEQHF.

The chain's CDR3 is CASSPTGGSTDTQYF. The CDR3, as DNA: TGTGCCAGCTCACCAACGGGGGGTAGCACAGATACGCAGTATTTT. J is TRBJ2-3 and V is TRBV18, with 7 bases aligning to TRBD2. Per germline, CDR1 KGHSH and CDR2 LQKENI. V trimming: 2 bases; J trimming: 0 bases; junction bases outside the gene matches: 2. CDR3 length equals 15 residues. Using reference TRBV18 and TRBJ2-3 for the parts outside the CDR3, the full variable domain is NAGVMQNPRHLVRRRGQEARLRCSPMKGHSHVYWYRQLPEEGLKFMVYLQKENIIDESGMPKERFSAEFPKEGPSILRIQQVVRGDSAAYFCASSPTGGSTDTQYFGPGTRLTVL.